These T cell receptor beta chains were read from a single sample in a study of cytomegalovirus exposure and HLA in healthy donors. TCRdb keeps only in-frame clones here, not all; method: immunoSEQ multiplex PCR. Among under 150,000 clones listed, approximately 80% were seen once. The sequenced sample consisted of PBMCs. All receptors derive from a middle-aged woman in good health and CMV-seropositive. CDR3s include the opening cysteine and the closing phenylalanine or tryptophan. The D gene is left open where the match is weak. A row's size may be missing; if present it is once, few, many or a size class.

size: -; V: TRBV7-8; D: -; J: TRBJ2-1; DNA: TGTGCCAGCAGCTTACCGGGGAGCTCCTACAATGAGCAGTTCTTC; CDR3: CASSLPGSSYNEQFF
size: -; V: TRBV5-4; D: -; J: TRBJ1-1; DNA: TGTGCCAGCAGCTACGACGGGAGAGGGGACACTGAAGCTTTCTTT; CDR3: CASSYDGRGDTEAFF
size: -; V: TRBV10-3; D: -; J: TRBJ2-7; DNA: TGTGCCATCAATCCAGGCTCCTACGAGCAGTACTTC; CDR3: CAINPGSYEQYF
size: -; V: TRBV2; D: TRBD1; J: TRBJ2-1; DNA: TGTGCCAGCAAGGGGGACAGGGGGCTGAATGAGCAGTTCTTC; CDR3: CASKGDRGLNEQFF
size: -; V: TRBV27; D: -; J: TRBJ1-3; DNA: TGTGCCAGCAGTTCCGGGAACTCTGGAAACACCATATATTTT; CDR3: CASSSGNSGNTIYF
size: -; V: TRBV14; D: -; J: TRBJ1-1; DNA: TGTGCCAGCAGCCCGGACTTGAACATGAACACTGAAGCTTTCTTT; CDR3: CASSPDLNMNTEAFF
size: -; V: TRBV30; D: TRBD1; J: TRBJ2-5; DNA: TGTGCCTGGAGTTCGGGACAGGGTGTGTACCAAGAGACCCAGTACTTC; CDR3: CAWSSGQGVYQETQYF
size: -; V: TRBV19; D: TRBD1; J: TRBJ2-5; DNA: TGTGCCAGTAGTAACGGACAGGGCTCTGAGACCCAGTACTTC; CDR3: CASSNGQGSETQYF
size: -; V: TRBV10-3; D: -; J: TRBJ1-2; DNA: TGTGCCATCAGGGCGGTGGGTCGTGGCTACACCTTC; CDR3: CAIRAVGRGYTF
size: -; V: TRBV5-8; D: TRBD1; J: TRBJ2-7; DNA: TGTGCCAGCAGCGCCCACAGGGGGCTTTCAGGGGAGCAGTACTTC; CDR3: CASSAHRGLSGEQYF
size: -; V: TRBV6-5; D: -; J: TRBJ2-2; DNA: TGTGCCAGCAGCCAATCCCGGGGGGAGCTGTTTTTT; CDR3: CASSQSRGELFF
size: -; V: TRBV2; D: -; J: TRBJ1-5; DNA: TGTGCCAGCAGGCCCACGACGGGGGTTGGTCAGCCCCAGCATTTT; CDR3: CASRPTTGVGQPQHF
size: once; V: TRBV10-3; D: -; J: TRBJ2-2; DNA: TGTGCCATCAGTGAGCGGGGGGCTCCCACCGGGGAGCTGTTTTTT; CDR3: CAISERGAPTGELFF
size: -; V: TRBV4-2; D: TRBD2; J: TRBJ2-3; DNA: TGTGCCAGCAGCCAAGTTACTAGCGGGAGTCTCACAGATACGCAGTATTTT; CDR3: CASSQVTSGSLTDTQYF
size: -; V: TRBV5-1; D: -; J: TRBJ2-6; DNA: TGCGCCAGCAGCTCGACCGGGTGGTCTGGGGCCAACGTCCTGACTTTC; CDR3: CASSSTGWSGANVLTF
size: few; V: TRBV28; D: TRBD1; J: TRBJ1-2; DNA: TGTGCCAGCACCGTGACAGGGGATGGCTACGCCTTC; CDR3: CASTVTGDGYAF
size: -; V: TRBV27; D: TRBD1; J: TRBJ2-3; DNA: TGTGCCAGCAGTTTCCCGGGACAGGCTACTAGCACAGATACGCAGTATTTT; CDR3: CASSFPGQATSTDTQYF
size: -; V: TRBV10-3; D: -; J: TRBJ2-5; DNA: TGTGCCATCAGTGAGACCGGGACTCAGGAGACCCAGTACTTC; CDR3: CAISETGTQETQYF
size: -; V: TRBV7-3; D: TRBD1; J: TRBJ1-4; DNA: TGTGCCAGCAGCCCCTCCACGGACAGGAGTAATGAAAAACTGTTTTTT; CDR3: CASSPSTDRSNEKLFF
size: -; V: TRBV4-3; D: -; J: TRBJ2-2; DNA: TGCGCCAGCAGCCAAGATCTCCCGGCGAGGATCAACACCGGGGAGCTGTTTTTT; CDR3: CASSQDLPARINTGELFF
size: -; V: TRBV9; D: TRBD1; J: TRBJ1-5; DNA: TGTGCCAGCAGCCCTGCCGGGACAGGGGGGGTTCAGCCCCAGCATTTT; CDR3: CASSPAGTGGVQPQHF
size: -; V: TRBV12-2; D: -; J: TRBJ2-5; DNA: TGTGCAAGTCGCCCCACGCAGGGACTAGCGAGTTGGATGGAAGAGACCCAGTACTTC; CDR3: CASRPTQGLASWMEETQYF
size: -; V: TRBV10-3; D: -; J: TRBJ1-1; DNA: TGTGCCATCAGTGTCAGGGACACGGGAAATACTGAAGCTTTCTTT; CDR3: CAISVRDTGNTEAFF
size: -; V: TRBV5-1; D: -; J: TRBJ1-1; DNA: TGCGCCAGCAGCTTGGTTGTTTCGGGAGAAGCTTTCTTT; CDR3: CASSLVVSGEAFF
size: -; V: TRBV5-1; D: TRBD2; J: TRBJ2-3; DNA: TGCGCCAGCAGCCCCGGGGCTAGCGGGGGGGCGACAGATACGCAGTATTTT; CDR3: CASSPGASGGATDTQYF
size: -; V: TRBV6-5; D: TRBD2; J: TRBJ2-3; DNA: TGTGCCAGCAGTTACGCGGGAGAGGGAGATACGCAGTATTTT; CDR3: CASSYAGEGDTQYF
size: -; V: TRBV7-9; D: TRBD2; J: TRBJ2-3; DNA: TGTGCCAGCAGCCCTAATAGCGGGGGGCCGCAGGATACGCAGTATTTT; CDR3: CASSPNSGGPQDTQYF
size: -; V: TRBV15; D: -; J: TRBJ2-3; DNA: TGTGCCACCAGCGACTCATCCTCCACAGATACGCAGTATTTT; CDR3: CATSDSSSTDTQYF
size: -; V: TRBV9; D: -; J: TRBJ2-2; DNA: TGTGCCAGCAGCTTTAGCAGGGGTGATGGCGGGGAGCTGTTTTTT; CDR3: CASSFSRGDGGELFF
size: -; V: TRBV28; D: TRBD1; J: TRBJ1-2; DNA: TGTGCCAGCAGCATACTAGGGACAGATGGCTACACCTTC; CDR3: CASSILGTDGYTF
size: -; V: TRBV29-1; D: -; J: TRBJ1-5; DNA: TGCAGCGTCCAATTGGGGCTGAATCAGCCCCAGCATTTT; CDR3: CSVQLGLNQPQHF
size: -; V: TRBV19; D: -; J: TRBJ1-3; DNA: TGTGCCAGTAGTATCGGTGCCGGAAACACCATATATTTT; CDR3: CASSIGAGNTIYF
size: -; V: TRBV28; D: -; J: TRBJ2-7; DNA: TGTGCCAGCAGTTTGGACACAGTGCTTTCCCCGAAATCCTACGAGCAGTACTTC; CDR3: CASSLDTVLSPKSYEQYF
size: -; V: TRBV27; D: TRBD1; J: TRBJ2-2; DNA: TGTGCCAGCAGTTTACTAGGACAGGGAACAACCGGGGAGCTGTTTTTT; CDR3: CASSLLGQGTTGELFF
size: few; V: TRBV7-9; D: -; J: TRBJ1-4; DNA: TGTGCCAGCAGCTGGAGGGCAGGAGGGAGCGAAAAACTGTTTTTT; CDR3: CASSWRAGGSEKLFF
size: -; V: TRBV5-5; D: -; J: TRBJ1-2; DNA: TGTGCCAGCAGCCCCACGGCGGGGGCGCACGGCTACACCTTC; CDR3: CASSPTAGAHGYTF
size: -; V: TRBV11-2; D: TRBD2; J: TRBJ2-5; DNA: TGTGCCAGCAGCTCCCGGACTAGAGGGGAGACCCAGTACTTC; CDR3: CASSSRTRGETQYF
size: once; V: TRBV29-1; D: -; J: TRBJ2-5; DNA: TGCAGCGTTGAAGATCGGCGTACAAGAGAGGCCCAGTACTTC; CDR3: CSVEDRRTREAQYF
size: -; V: TRBV30; D: -; J: TRBJ1-2; DNA: TGTGCCTGGAATACAGGGATATCAAATGGCTACACCTTC; CDR3: CAWNTGISNGYTF
size: -; V: TRBV7-3; D: TRBD2; J: TRBJ2-1; DNA: TGTGCCAGCAGCTTACCTAGCGGGCCTTACAATGAGCAGTTCTTC; CDR3: CASSLPSGPYNEQFF
size: -; V: TRBV29-1; D: TRBD1; J: TRBJ1-2; DNA: TGCAGCGTTGCGACAGGGGAGGACTATGGCTACACCTTC; CDR3: CSVATGEDYGYTF